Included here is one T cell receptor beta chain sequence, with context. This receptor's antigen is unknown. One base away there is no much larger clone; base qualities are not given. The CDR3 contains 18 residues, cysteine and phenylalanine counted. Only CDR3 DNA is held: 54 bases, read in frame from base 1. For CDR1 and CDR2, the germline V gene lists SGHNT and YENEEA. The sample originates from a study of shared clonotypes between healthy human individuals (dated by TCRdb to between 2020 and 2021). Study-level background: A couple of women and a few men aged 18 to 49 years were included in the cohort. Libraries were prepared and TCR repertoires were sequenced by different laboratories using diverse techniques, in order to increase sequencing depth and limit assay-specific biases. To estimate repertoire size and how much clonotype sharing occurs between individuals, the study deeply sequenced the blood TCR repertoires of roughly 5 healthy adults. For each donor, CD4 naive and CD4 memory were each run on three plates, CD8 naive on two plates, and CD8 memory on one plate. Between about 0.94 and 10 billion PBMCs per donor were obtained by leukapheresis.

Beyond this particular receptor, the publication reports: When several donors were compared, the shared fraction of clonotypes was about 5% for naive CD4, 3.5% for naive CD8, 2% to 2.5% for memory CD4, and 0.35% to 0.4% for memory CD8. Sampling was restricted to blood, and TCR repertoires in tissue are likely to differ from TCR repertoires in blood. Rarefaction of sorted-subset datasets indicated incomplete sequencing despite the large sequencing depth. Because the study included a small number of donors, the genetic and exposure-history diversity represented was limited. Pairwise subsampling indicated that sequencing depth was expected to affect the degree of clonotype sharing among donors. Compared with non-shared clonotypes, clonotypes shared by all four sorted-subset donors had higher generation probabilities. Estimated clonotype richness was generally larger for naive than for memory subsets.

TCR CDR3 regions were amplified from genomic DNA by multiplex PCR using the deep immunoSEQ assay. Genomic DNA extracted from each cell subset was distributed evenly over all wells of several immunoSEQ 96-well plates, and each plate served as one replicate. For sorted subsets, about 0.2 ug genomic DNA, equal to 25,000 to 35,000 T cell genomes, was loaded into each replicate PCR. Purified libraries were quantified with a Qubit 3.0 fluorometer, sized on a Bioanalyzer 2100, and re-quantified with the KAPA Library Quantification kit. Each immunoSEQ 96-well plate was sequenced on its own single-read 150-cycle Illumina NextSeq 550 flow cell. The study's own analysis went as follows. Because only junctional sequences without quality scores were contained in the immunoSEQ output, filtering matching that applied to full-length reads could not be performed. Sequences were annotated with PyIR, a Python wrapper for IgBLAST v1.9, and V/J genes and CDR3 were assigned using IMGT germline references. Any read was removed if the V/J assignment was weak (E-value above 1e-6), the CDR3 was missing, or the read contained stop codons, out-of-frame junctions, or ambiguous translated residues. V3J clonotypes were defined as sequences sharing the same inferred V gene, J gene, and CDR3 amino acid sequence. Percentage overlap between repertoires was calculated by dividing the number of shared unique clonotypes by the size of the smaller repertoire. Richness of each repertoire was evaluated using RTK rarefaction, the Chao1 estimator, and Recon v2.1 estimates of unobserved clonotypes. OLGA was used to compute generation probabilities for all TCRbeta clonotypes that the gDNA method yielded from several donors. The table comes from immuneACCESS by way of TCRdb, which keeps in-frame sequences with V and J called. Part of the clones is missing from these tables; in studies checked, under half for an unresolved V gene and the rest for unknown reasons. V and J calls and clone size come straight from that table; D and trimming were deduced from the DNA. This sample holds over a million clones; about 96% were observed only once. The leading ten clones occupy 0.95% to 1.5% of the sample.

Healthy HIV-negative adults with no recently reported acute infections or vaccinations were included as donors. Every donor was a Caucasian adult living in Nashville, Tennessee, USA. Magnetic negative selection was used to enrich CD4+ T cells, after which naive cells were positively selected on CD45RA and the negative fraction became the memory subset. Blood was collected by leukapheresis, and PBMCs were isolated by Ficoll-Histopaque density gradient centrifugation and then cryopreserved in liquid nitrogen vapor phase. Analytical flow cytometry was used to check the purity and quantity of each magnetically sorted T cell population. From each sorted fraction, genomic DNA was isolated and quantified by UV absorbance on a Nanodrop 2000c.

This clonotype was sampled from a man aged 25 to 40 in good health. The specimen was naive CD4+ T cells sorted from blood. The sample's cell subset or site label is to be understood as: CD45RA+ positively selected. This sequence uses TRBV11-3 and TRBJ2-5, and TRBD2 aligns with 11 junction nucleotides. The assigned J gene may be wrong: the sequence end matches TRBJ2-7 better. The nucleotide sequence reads TGTGCCAGCAGCTTAGATCTAGGGGCTAGCGGGAGGAACCACGAGCAGTACTTC. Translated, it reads CASSLDLGASGRNHEQYF.